One and the same sample provided the 16 T cell receptor beta chains below, sequenced in a study of regulatory T cells in long-lasting Graves disease (dated by TCRdb to about 2021). Libraries came from multiplex PCR. The sample was run on an Illumina HiSeq 4000. To build TCR beta libraries, CDR3 regions were amplified by Arm-PCR using iRepertoire HTBI primers. The raw public reads went through TCRdb reprocessing: fastp at Q25, MiXCR clone calling, in-frame beta chains kept. When rows share a CDR3 protein, they turn into one entry using the most common DNA and genes. Counted in this sample were about 470,000 distinct CDR3 sequences; about 22% of them appeared once. 6.5% to 9% of the sample rests with the top ten. Explained via the paper, the time point label denotes: persistent/refractory GD, antithyroid drugs over 5 years with positive TRAb. For both TCR sequencing and RNA sequencing, RNA was extracted from PBMCs using TRIzol.

The sample consisted of peripheral blood mononuclear cells (PBMCs), taken when the disease was refractory, from a patient treated with antithyroid drugs. These receptors came from a female donor with Graves disease.

This clonotype was found a few times. A junction boundary mismatches the germline segment, possibly from a read error. The rearrangement links TRBV12-3 or TRBV12-4 to TRBJ1-1, with D maybe TRBD1 (6 bases). The CDR3 spans 12 residues. This chain's CDR3 is CASRPTGTETFF. The DNA for the CDR3 is TGTGCCAGCAGGCCGACAGGTACTGAAACTTTCTTT.

As concerns this clonotype: This clone may be a read error of a much larger clone one base away. The chain employs TRBV6-1 and TRBJ2-7; tentatively, D is TRBD1 (6 bases). V lost 3 bases to trimming and J lost 6 bases, with 15 bases between them. The CDR3 covers 14 residues. The germline gives CDR1 MNHNS, CDR2 SASEGT. The CDR3 DNA sequence: TGTGCCAGCAGTGAGACAGGACCGCTGATCGAGCAGTACTTC. It specifies CASSETGPLIEQYF.

The rearrangement links TRBV24-1 to TRBJ2-3, with 15 bases that match TRBD2. This CDR3 is 18 amino acids long. CDR1 KGHDR and CDR2 SFDVKD come from the germline V gene. V shed 9 bases and J 3 bases; nucleotides not matched to a gene: 12. This CDR3 is CATSTGTSGGFSTDTQYF. Written as DNA, the CDR3 is TGTGCCACCTCTACCGGGACTAGCGGGGGGTTTAGTACAGATACGCAGTATTTT.

This clonotype was recorded many times. This sequence joins TRBV15 and TRBJ2-7, with D hard to call. CDR1 is LNHNV and CDR2 is YYDKDF in the germline V gene (reference sequence). The CDR3 contains 17 residues. V lost 0 bases to trimming and J lost 0 bases, with 15 bases between them. CDR3 protein: CATSRDHLLRSSYEQYF. The CDR3 nucleotides read TGTGCCACCAGCAGAGATCACCTACTTAGAAGCTCCTACGAGCAGTACTTC.

This clonotype was seen many times. The gene calls are TRBV6-4 and TRBJ1-1, with 8 bases matching TRBD1. The ends lost 2 bases at V and 4 bases at J; junction bases unmatched: 3. Germline loops: CDR1 MRHNA, CDR2 SNTAGT. The CDR3 has 14 amino acids. For the CDR3, the DNA is TGTGCCAGCAGTGACACCGACAGGGGCACTGAAGCTTTCTTT. Translated, it gives CASSDTDRGTEAFF.

About this clonotype itself: It may be a read error: a sequence one base away is much more abundant. V gene TRBV24-1 combines with J gene TRBJ1-4; D uncertain. The CDR3 runs to 15 residues. Germline CDR1 KGHDR, CDR2 SFDVKD. CDR3 loop: CATGDSGRSNEKLFF. As DNA, the CDR3 is TGTGCCACCGGTGATTCCGGGCGAAGTAATGAAAAACTGTTTTTT.

This clonotype was observed at least ten times. The rearrangement links TRBV19 to TRBJ1-1; 9 nucleotides agree with TRBD1. V lost 6 bases and J lost 4; bases outside the gene matches: 9. This CDR3 has 15 residues. CDR1 LNHDA and CDR2 SQIVND come from the germline V gene (reference sequence). The CDR3 coding sequence is TGTGCCAGTAGGCGAACAGGGGGCGAGGGCACTGAAGCTTTCTTT. Its protein product is CASRRTGGEGTEAFF.

V and J are TRBV28 and TRBJ2-2; 12 bases fit TRBD1. The length of the CDR3 is 15 residues. Germline CDR1 MDHEN, CDR2 SYDVKM. V trimming: 3 bases; J trimming: 10 bases; junction bases outside the gene matches: 6. The CDR3 here is CASSFAGTGGEELFF. In DNA form, the CDR3 reads TGTGCCAGCAGTTTTGCTGGGACAGGGGGCGAGGAGCTGTTTTTT.

Turning to this clonotype: One end of the junction is discordant with germline, which a read error may explain. The V call is TRBV27, the J call TRBJ1-3; no reliable D call. CDR3 length: 15 residues. CDR1 and CDR2 (germline): MNHEY, SMNVEV (reference sequence). The CDR3 here is CASSLSPGAGNTIYF. The CDR3 DNA is TGTGCCAGCAGCTTATCTCCGGGTGCCGGAAACACCATATATTTT.

This clonotype was observed once. The V gene is TRBV7-2, the J gene TRBJ2-3; TRBD2 matches 12 bases. The germline CDR1 and CDR2 sequences are SGHTA and FQGNSA. The CDR3 is 18 amino acids. V lost 2 bases and J lost 3; bases outside the gene matches: 9. CDR3 in DNA: TGTGCCAGCAGCTTAAAGGGGGCTAGCGGGAGGGGTACAGATACGCAGTATTTT. The encoded protein is CASSLKGASGRGTDTQYF.

The chain joins TRBV15 to TRBJ1-2; D is uncertain. The CDR3 consists of 14 residues. Germline V gene lookup returns CDR1 LNHNV and CDR2 YYDKDF (reference sequence). The V gene lost 8 bases and the J gene lost 2 bases, with 15 bases spanning the gap. The CDR3 bases are TGTGCCACCGAGGCCCGGGGAGTCAACTATGGCTACACCTTC. Translating it yields CATEARGVNYGYTF.

This clonotype was seen repeatedly, ten times or more. The chain uses TRBV6-1 and TRBJ1-6, with a weak D call TRBD1 (6 bases). The CDR3 is 16 residues long. Deletions cut 7 bases from V and 10 bases from J, with 23 bases between. Per the germline V gene, CDR1 is MNHNS and CDR2 is SASEGT. Here the CDR3 reads CASTYTPGQGNSPLHF. In nucleotides, the CDR3 is TGTGCCAGCACCTATACTCCGGGACAAGGAAACTCACCCCTCCACTTT.

This clonotype was seen repeatedly, ten times or more. The chain has TRBV28 and TRBJ1-6; 9 nucleotides line up with TRBD1. Losses at the gene ends were 6 bases for V and 9 bases for J; bases not matched to a gene: 6. Germline CDR1 is MDHEN and CDR2 is SYDVKM. This CDR3 region has 14 residues. The DNA of the CDR3 is TGTGCCAGCAGGAACACAGGGGGCGGTTCACCCCTCCACTTT. Translated: CASRNTGGGSPLHF.

The chain recombines TRBV5-1 with TRBJ2-2; no clear D gene. V was shortened by 2 bases and J by 0 bases, with 8 bases between the two germline ends. Germline loops: CDR1 SGHRS, CDR2 YFSETQ. There are 15 residues in the CDR3. The DNA for the CDR3 is TGCGCCAGCAGCTTTCAACTGTCGAACACCGGGGAGCTGTTTTTT. Its protein is CASSFQLSNTGELFF.

The sample holds many counts of this clonotype. The chain couples TRBV28 to TRBJ2-7, with a weak D call TRBD2 (5 bases). Trimming removed 3 bases at V and 3 bases at J, with 6 bases between. Germline CDR1 is MDHEN and CDR2 is SYDVKM. CDR3 size: 12 residues. CDR3 nucleotide sequence: TGTGCCAGCAGTTTGAGGGACTACGAGCAGTACTTC. It translates to CASSLRDYEQYF.

This clonotype was detected ten times or more. This chain connects TRBV7-9 to TRBJ2-5; TRBD2 aligns across 8 bases. This CDR3 comprises 17 residues. CDR1 is SEHNR, CDR2 FQNEAQ, per germline (reference sequence). V dropped 1 base and J dropped 1; count of bases not matched to a gene: 8. The CDR3 sequence is CASSLVGLAPTQETQYF. CDR3 DNA sequence: TGTGCCAGCAGCTTAGTCGGACTAGCTCCCACCCAAGAGACCCAGTACTTC.